This T cell receptor beta chain was sequenced for a study of shared clonotypes between healthy human individuals. Study-wide findings and caveats: Depth was large, yet rarefaction showed that sorted-subset sequencing was incomplete.

CD4+ cells yielded CD45RA+ naive and CD45RA-negative memory subsets. Deletions cut 2 bases from V and 4 bases from J, with 6 bases between. From germline, CDR1 is SGHRS and CDR2 YFSETQ. The CDR3 consists of 13 residues. Here immunoSEQ multiplex PCR was the method, and the copy in TCRdb shows in-frame clones only, minus some. This sample has over a million clones, with about 84% found just once. This clone was recorded once. Its antigen is as yet unknown. Additional DNA sequences in this sample encode the identical CDR3. The sequenced material came from memory CD4+ T cells from PBMCs. The subset denotes: CD45RA-negative fraction. J is TRBJ2-2 and V is TRBV5-1, with no clear D. This sequence was found in a man between 18 and 29 years old in good health. Some clones in this sample may be carry-over from other donors' samples. The CDR3 DNA is TGCGCCAGCAGCTTTGACTTCACCGGGGAGCTGTTTTTT. It is translated as CASSFDFTGELFF.